This T cell receptor (beta chain) was identified during a study of beta chain features in type 1 diabetes. Study observations and caveats: In cDNA sequencing, cells with high TCR expression could be over-represented. Insertion counts at VDJ junctions were lower in type 1 diabetes patients, who also showed more deletions there.

Expressed TCRB transcripts were sequenced because the isolated RNA had all been reverse transcribed beforehand. The protocol was immunoSEQ multiplex PCR, while the TCRdb copy is restricted to in-frame clones and leaves out a portion. The data contain hundreds of thousands of clones, around a sixth of them seen just once; the ten biggest clones take up under 0.095%. The CDR3 contains 15 residues. J was trimmed by 7 bases and V by 4 bases; bases with no gene match: 9. CDR1 is SGHTA, CDR2 FQGTGA, per germline. In regard to this clone: No antigen is known for it.

This sequence originates from a man younger than 35 in good health. The V gene is TRBV7-3, the J gene TRBJ1-5; 8 positions match TRBD1. The source material was naive CD4+ T cells from blood. CDR3 sequence (DNA): TGTGCCAGCAGCTCTGGACAGGGACTAAGGCAGCCCCAGCATTTT. Translation: CASSSGQGLRQPQHF.